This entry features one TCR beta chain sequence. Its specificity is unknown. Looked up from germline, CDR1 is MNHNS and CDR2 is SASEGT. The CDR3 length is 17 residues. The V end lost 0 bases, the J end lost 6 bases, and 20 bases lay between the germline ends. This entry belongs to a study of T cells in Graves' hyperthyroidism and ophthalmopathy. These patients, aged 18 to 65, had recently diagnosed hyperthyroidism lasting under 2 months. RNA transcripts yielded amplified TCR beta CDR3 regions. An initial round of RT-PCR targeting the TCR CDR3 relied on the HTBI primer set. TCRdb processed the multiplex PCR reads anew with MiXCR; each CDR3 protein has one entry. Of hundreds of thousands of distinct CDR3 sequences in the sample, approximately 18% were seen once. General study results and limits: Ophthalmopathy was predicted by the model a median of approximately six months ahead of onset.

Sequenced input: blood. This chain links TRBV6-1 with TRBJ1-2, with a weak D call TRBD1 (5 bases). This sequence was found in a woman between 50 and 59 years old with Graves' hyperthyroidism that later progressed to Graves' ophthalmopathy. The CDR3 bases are TGTGCCAGCAGTGAAGCGCTTCAGGGTCCCAGTAGGGATGGCTACACCTTC. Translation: CASSEALQGPSRDGYTF.